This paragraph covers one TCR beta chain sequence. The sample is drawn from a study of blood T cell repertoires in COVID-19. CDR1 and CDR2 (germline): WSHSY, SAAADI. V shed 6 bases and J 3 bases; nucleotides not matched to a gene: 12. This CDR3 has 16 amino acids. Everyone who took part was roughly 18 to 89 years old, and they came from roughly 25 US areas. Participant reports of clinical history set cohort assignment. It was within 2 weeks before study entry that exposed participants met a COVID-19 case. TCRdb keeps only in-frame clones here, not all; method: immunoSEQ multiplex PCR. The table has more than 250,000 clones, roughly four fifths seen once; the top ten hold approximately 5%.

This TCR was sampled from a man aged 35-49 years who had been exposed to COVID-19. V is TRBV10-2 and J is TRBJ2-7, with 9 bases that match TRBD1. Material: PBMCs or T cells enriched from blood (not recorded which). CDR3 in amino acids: CASSHSGTGFLYEQYF. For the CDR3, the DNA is TGCGCCAGCAGCCACTCCGGGACAGGGTTCCTCTACGAGCAGTACTTC.